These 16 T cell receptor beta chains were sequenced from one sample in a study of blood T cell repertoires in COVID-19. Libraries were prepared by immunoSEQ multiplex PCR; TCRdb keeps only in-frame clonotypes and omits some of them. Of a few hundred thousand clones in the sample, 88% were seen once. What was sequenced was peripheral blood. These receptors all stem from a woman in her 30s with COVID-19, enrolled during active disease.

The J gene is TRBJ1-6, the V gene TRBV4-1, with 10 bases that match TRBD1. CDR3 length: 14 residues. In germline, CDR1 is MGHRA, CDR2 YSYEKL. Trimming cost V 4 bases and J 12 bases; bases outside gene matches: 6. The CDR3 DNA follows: TGCGCCAGCAGCCGACGGGACAGGGGAGAACCCCTCCACTTT. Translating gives CASSRRDRGEPLHF.

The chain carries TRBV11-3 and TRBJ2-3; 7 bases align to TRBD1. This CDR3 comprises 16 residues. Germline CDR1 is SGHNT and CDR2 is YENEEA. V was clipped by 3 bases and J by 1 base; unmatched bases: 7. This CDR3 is CASSFEGAWGTDTQYF. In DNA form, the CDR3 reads TGTGCCAGCAGCTTCGAGGGGGCGTGGGGCACAGATACGCAGTATTTT. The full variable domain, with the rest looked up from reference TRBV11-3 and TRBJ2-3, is EAGVVQSPRYKIIEKKQPVAFWCNPISGHNTLYWYLQNLGQGPELLIRYENEEAVDDSQLPKDRFSAERLKGVDSTLKIQPAELGDSAVYLCASSFEGAWGTDTQYFGPGTRLTVL.

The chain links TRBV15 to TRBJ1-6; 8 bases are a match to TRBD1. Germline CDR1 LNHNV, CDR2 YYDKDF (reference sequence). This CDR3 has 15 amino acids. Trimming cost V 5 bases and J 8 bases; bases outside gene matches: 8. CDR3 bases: TGTGCCACCAGCCGGGACAGGAGACTCGATTCACCCCTCCACTTT. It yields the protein CATSRDRRLDSPLHF.

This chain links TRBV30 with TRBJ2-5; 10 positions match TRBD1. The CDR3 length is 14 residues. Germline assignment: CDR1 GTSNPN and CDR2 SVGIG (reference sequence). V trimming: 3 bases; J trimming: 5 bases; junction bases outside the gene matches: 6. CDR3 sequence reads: CAWSLGQGIETQYF. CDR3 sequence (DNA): TGTGCCTGGAGCCTGGGACAGGGGATTGAGACCCAGTACTTC.

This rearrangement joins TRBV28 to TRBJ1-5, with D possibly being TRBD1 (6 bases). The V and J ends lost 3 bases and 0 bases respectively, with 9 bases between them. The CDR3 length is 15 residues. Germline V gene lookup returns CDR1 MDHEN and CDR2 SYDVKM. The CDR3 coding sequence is TGTGCCAGCAGTTTGGCACAGGGTAGCAATCAGCCCCAGCATTTT. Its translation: CASSLAQGSNQPQHF.

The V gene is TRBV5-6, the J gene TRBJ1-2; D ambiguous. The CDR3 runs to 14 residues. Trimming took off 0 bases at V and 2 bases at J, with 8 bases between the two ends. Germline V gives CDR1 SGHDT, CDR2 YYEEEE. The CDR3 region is CASSLENSNYGYTF. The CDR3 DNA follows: TGTGCCAGCAGCTTGGAAAACAGCAACTATGGCTACACCTTC.

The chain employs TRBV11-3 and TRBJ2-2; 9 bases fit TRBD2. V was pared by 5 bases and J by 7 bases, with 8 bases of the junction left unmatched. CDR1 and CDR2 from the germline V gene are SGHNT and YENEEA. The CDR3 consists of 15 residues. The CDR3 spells CASSTWTSVNGELFF. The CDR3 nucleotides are TGTGCCAGCAGCACCTGGACTAGCGTGAACGGGGAGCTGTTTTTT.

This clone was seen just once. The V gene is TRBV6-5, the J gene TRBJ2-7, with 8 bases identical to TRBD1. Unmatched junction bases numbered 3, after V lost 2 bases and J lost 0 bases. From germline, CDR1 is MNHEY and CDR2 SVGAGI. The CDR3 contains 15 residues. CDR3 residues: CASSYDRGGSYEQYF. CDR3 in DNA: TGTGCCAGCAGTTACGACAGGGGTGGCTCCTACGAGCAGTACTTC.

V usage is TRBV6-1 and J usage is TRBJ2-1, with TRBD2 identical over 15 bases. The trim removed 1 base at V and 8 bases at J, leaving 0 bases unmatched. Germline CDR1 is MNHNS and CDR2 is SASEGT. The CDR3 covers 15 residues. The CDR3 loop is CASSEGTSGGDEQFF. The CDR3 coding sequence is TGTGCCAGCAGTGAAGGGACTAGCGGGGGGGATGAGCAGTTCTTC.

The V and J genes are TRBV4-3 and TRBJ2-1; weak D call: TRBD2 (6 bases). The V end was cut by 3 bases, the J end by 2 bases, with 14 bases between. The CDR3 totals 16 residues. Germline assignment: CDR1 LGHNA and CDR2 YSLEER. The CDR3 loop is CASSHAGSRAYNEQFF. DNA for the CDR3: TGCGCCAGCAGCCACGCCGGGAGTAGGGCCTACAATGAGCAGTTCTTC.

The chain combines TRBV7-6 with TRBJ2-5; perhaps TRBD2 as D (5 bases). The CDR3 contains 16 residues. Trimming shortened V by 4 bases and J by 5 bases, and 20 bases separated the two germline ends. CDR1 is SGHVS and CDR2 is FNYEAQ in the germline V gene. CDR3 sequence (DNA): TGTGCCAGCAGCTCCCTAGGTCGGGGAAAGGCGGAGACCCAGTACTTC. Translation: CASSSLGRGKAETQYF.

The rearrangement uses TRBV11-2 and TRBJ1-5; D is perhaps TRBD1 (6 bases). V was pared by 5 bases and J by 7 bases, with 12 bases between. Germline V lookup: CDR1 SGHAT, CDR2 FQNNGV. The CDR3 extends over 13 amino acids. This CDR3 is CASSPDRMQPQHF. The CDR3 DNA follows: TGTGCCAGCAGCCCTGACAGGATGCAGCCCCAGCATTTT. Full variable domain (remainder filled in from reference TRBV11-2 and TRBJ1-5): EAGVAQSPRYKIIEKRQSVAFWCNPISGHATLYWYQQILGQGPKLLIQFQNNGVVDDSQLPKDRFSAERLKGVDSTLKIQPAKLEDSAVYLCASSPDRMQPQHFGDGTRLSIL.

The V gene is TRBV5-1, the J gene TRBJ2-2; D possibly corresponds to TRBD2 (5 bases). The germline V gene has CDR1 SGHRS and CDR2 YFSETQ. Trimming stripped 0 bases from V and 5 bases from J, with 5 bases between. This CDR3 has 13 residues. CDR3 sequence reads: CASSLGTTGELFF. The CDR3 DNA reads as TGCGCCAGCAGCTTGGGGACTACCGGGGAGCTGTTTTTT.

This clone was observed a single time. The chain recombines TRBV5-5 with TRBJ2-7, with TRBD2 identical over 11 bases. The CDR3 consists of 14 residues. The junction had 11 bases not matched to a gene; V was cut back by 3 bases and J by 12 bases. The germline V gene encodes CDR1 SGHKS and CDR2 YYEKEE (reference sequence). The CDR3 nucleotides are TGTGCCAGCAGCTCAACACCGACTAGCGGGGAACCGTACGTC. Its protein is CASSSTPTSGEPYV.

The CDR3 loop is CASSTKGGWGLAGPRTDTQYF. Here the CDR3 DNA reads TGTGCCAGCAGCACCAAGGGGGGATGGGGACTAGCGGGACCACGCACAGATACGCAGTATTTT. This chain links TRBV7-9 with TRBJ2-3, with TRBD2 matching over 13 bases. The CDR3 runs 21 residues. Germline CDR1 SEHNR, CDR2 FQNEAQ (reference sequence). V was pared by 5 bases and J by 1 base, with 18 bases of the junction left unmatched.

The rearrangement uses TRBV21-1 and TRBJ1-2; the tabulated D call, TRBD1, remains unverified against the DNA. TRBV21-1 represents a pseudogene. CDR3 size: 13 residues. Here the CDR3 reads CASREGQSYGYTF. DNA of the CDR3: TGTGCCAGCAGGGAGGGACAGAGCTATGGCTACACCTTC.